What follows are 30 T cell receptor beta chains derived from one specimen sequenced in a study of breast tumors, draining lymph nodes, adjacent tissues. TCRdb reprocessed the multiplex PCR reads via MiXCR and lists one record per CDR3 protein. This sample has under 250,000 distinct CDR3 sequences, with about 32% found just once. Samples came from axillary lymph nodes draining the breast cancer. What was sequenced was axillary lymph node tissue. These receptors all stem from a female donor with breast cancer. Some clones in this sample may be carry-over from other donors' samples.

This clonotype was counted many times. This chain connects TRBV30 to TRBJ2-1, with unresolved D. The CDR3 extends over 13 amino acids. CDR1 and CDR2 from the germline V gene are GTSNPN and SVGIG (reference sequence). The V end was cut by 0 bases, the J end by 5 bases, with 8 bases between. The CDR3 sequence: CAWSVSRNNEQFF. The CDR3 DNA reads TGTGCCTGGAGTGTATCAAGGAACAATGAGCAGTTCTTC. The full variable domain, in which reference TRBV30 and TRBJ2-1 provide the parts outside the CDR3, is SQTIHQWPATLVQPVGSPLSLECTVEGTSNPNLYWYRQAAGRGLQLLFYSVGIGQISSEVPQNLSASRPQDRQFILSSKKLLLSDSGFYLCAWSVSRNNEQFFGPGTRLTVL.

This clonotype showed up many times. CDR3 DNA sequence: TGTGCCAGCACCCCGGGTCGCAACTCTGGAAACACCATATATTTT. It is translated as CASTPGRNSGNTIYF. The chain combines TRBV6-6 with TRBJ1-3; D is unresolved. CDR1 MNHNY and CDR2 SVGAGI come from the germline V gene (reference sequence). V was cut by 7 bases and J by 0 bases, with 13 bases left in between. The CDR3 is made up of 15 amino acids.

This clonotype was picked up many times. The chain combines TRBV6-1 with TRBJ1-6; a weak D match, TRBD1 (6 bases). Trimming pared 3 bases from V and 8 bases from J, leaving 14 bases between. Germline loops: CDR1 MNHNS, CDR2 SASEGT. This CDR3 has 15 residues. The CDR3 region has the DNA TGTGCCAGCAGTGACTTAGGGCCAGGGGATTCACCCCTCCACTTT. This codes for CASSDLGPGDSPLHF.

This clonotype came up many times. This chain connects TRBV30 to TRBJ2-1; 7 bases are shared with TRBD2. V shed 3 bases, J shed 4 bases, and the junction held 9 bases outside the gene matches. The CDR3 consists of 15 residues. The V gene's germline CDR1 is GTSNPN and CDR2 SVGIG (reference sequence). CDR3 DNA: TGTGCCTGGAGACCCTGGGCGGGAGAGTACAATGAGCAGTTCTTC. This translates into CAWRPWAGEYNEQFF.

This clonotype was recorded many times. The chain links TRBV5-8 to TRBJ2-1; D ambiguous. CDR3 size: 17 residues. Germline CDR1 SGHTS, CDR2 YDEGEE. The V end lost 4 bases, the J end lost 0 bases, and 17 bases lay between the germline ends. CDR3 nucleotide sequence: TGTGCCAGCAGCGAACTCAAGGGCGCCCTCTCCTACAATGAGCAGTTCTTC. Translating it yields CASSELKGALSYNEQFF.

This clonotype was observed many times. The chain has TRBV5-1 and TRBJ2-2, with 9 bases fitting TRBD1. Germline V gene data show CDR1 as SGHRS and CDR2 as YFSETQ. The J segment lost 3 bases and the V segment lost 4 bases, leaving 10 bases of the junction unmatched. The CDR3 spans 17 residues. CDR3 protein: CASSRELQGADTGELFF. In DNA, the CDR3 is TGCGCCAGCAGCAGAGAGCTACAGGGGGCGGACACCGGGGAGCTGTTTTTT.

The V and J genes are TRBV12-3 or TRBV12-4 and TRBJ2-7; D perhaps matches TRBD1 (5 bases). CDR3 length: 13 amino acids. V lost 3 bases and J lost 1, with 7 bases in between. For the CDR3, the DNA is TGTGCCAGCAGTTTCCAGGGTTCCTACGAGCAGTACTTC. This encodes CASSFQGSYEQYF.

This clonotype came up many times. The chain combines TRBV5-6 with TRBJ1-2, with TRBD1 identical over 7 bases. V gave up 4 bases and J gave up 3 bases; unmatched junction bases: 6. The germline gives CDR1 SGHDT, CDR2 YYEEEE. This CDR3 region has 14 residues. CDR3 coding DNA: TGTGCCAGCAGCCTGGGACAGACACACTATGGCTACACCTTC. It codes for CASSLGQTHYGYTF.

This clonotype occurred a few times. A much larger clone sits a single nucleotide away, making a read error possible. The chain joins TRBV20-1 to TRBJ2-2; D possibly corresponds to TRBD2 (5 bases). The germline V and J ends were trimmed by 3 bases and 5 bases, with 19 bases remaining between them. The length of the CDR3 is 16 residues. The germline gives CDR1 DFQATT, CDR2 SNEGSKA (reference sequence). In DNA form, the CDR3 reads TGCAGTGCTAGGCACAGCTTTCCCCTAGCTACCGGGGAGCTGTTTTTT. Translated: CSARHSFPLATGELFF.

This clonotype was detected many times. The chain combines TRBV9 with TRBJ1-2; 7 nucleotides match TRBD1. This CDR3 region has 16 residues. J was trimmed by 4 bases and V by 0 bases; bases with no gene match: 9. Per germline, CDR1 SGDLS and CDR2 YYNGEE. CDR3 nucleotides: TGTGCCAGCAGCGTAGCTGGTCAGGGGGAGGTCTATGGCTACACCTTC. Translated: CASSVAGQGEVYGYTF.

This clonotype was picked up many times. The gene calls are TRBV20-1 and TRBJ1-2; no reliable D call. Germline CDR1 DFQATT, CDR2 SNEGSKA (reference sequence). The CDR3 loop spans 12 amino acids. V was shortened by 5 bases and J by 2 bases, with 9 bases between the two germline ends. CDR3 residues: CSAAGENYGYTF. CDR3 bases: TGCAGTGCTGCTGGGGAGAACTATGGCTACACCTTC.

With regard to this clonotype: A much larger clone lies one base from this, so it may be a read error. This rearrangement joins TRBV20-1 to TRBJ2-2; 14 bases map to TRBD2. With V trimmed by 1 base and J by 0 bases, 7 bases remained unmatched. The CDR3 is 19 amino acids. CDR1 is DFQATT and CDR2 is SNEGSKA in the germline V gene (reference sequence). CDR3 in amino acids: CSARGLAGGAPSNTGELFF. The CDR3 DNA is TGCAGTGCTAGAGGACTAGCGGGAGGGGCACCCTCGAACACCGGGGAGCTGTTTTTT.

Comment on this clonotype: The CDR3 carries no conserved terminal phenylalanine or tryptophan, so it likely arises from a read error. This rearrangement joins TRBV28 to TRBJ1-2; 7 bases align to TRBD1. The V gene end was trimmed by 7 bases and the J gene end by 4 bases; junction bases not matched to a gene: 6. Per the germline V gene, CDR1 is MDHEN and CDR2 is SYDVKM. The CDR3 is 13 amino acids. The CDR3 is CASNPGTVYGYTL. CDR3 coding DNA: TGTGCCAGCAATCCCGGGACAGTCTATGGCTACACCCTC.

Many counts were recorded for this clonotype. The chain links TRBV4-1 to TRBJ2-5, with D unclear. Between the trimmed V and J ends, which lost 1 base and 5 bases, there was a span of 14 bases. Germline V CDR1 and CDR2: MGHRA, YSYEKL. This CDR3 contains 15 residues. The CDR3 loop is CASSQGFGVRETQYF. Here the CDR3 DNA reads TGCGCCAGCAGCCAAGGATTTGGGGTGAGGGAGACCCAGTACTTC.

The CDR3 reads CASSQWSGGGNTQYF. In nucleotides, the CDR3 is TGCGCCAGCAGCCAATGGAGCGGGGGGGGGAATACGCAGTATTTT. The chain combines TRBV4-1 with TRBJ2-3, with TRBD2 matching over 10 bases. The CDR3 is 15 residues long. J was trimmed by 7 bases and V by 2 bases; bases with no gene match: 6. The germline CDR1 and CDR2 sequences are MGHRA and YSYEKL.

This clonotype was seen many times. The chain combines TRBV6-1 with TRBJ1-5, with D tentatively TRBD1 (5 bases). Trimming stripped 0 bases from V and 5 bases from J, with 8 bases between. The CDR3 consists of 14 residues. Germline CDR1 and CDR2: MNHNS and SASEGT. CDR3 sequence: CASSEASGYQPQHF. CDR3 DNA: TGTGCCAGCAGTGAAGCGTCAGGGTATCAGCCCCAGCATTTT.

At least ten counts were recorded for this clonotype. The J gene is TRBJ2-1, the V gene TRBV6-5; D unclear. The V gene's germline CDR1 is MNHEY and CDR2 SVGAGI. V gave up 6 bases and J gave up 8 bases, with 8 bases separating them. The CDR3 contains 11 residues. The CDR3: CASREFDEQFF. CDR3 DNA sequence: TGTGCCAGCAGGGAATTCGATGAGCAGTTCTTC.

This clonotype was detected ten times or more. This chain joins TRBV5-1 and TRBJ1-4, with unresolved D. V was trimmed by 7 bases and J by 7 bases, leaving 20 bases between them. Germline loops: CDR1 SGHRS, CDR2 YFSETQ. This CDR3 contains 15 residues. CDR3 amino acids: CASCMREPGTEKLFF. CDR3 coding DNA: TGCGCCAGCTGCATGAGGGAGCCTGGAACTGAAAAACTGTTTTTT.

About this clonotype itself: A read error may be the cause here, since a much bigger clone is one base away. The chain employs TRBV7-3 and TRBJ2-3, with D maybe TRBD1 (5 bases). This CDR3 has 12 residues. Trimming pared 8 bases from V and 8 bases from J, leaving 14 bases between. Germline V gene sequence: CDR1 SGHTA, CDR2 FQGTGA. The CDR3, as DNA: TGTGCCAGCCCAGGGTCGGCCCTTACGCAGTATTTT. As protein: CASPGSALTQYF.

The V and J genes are TRBV7-2 and TRBJ2-3; D possibly corresponds to TRBD2 (5 bases). Germline-derived CDR1 and CDR2 are SGHTA and FQGNSA. This CDR3 has 15 residues. V lost 8 bases to trimming and J lost 2 bases, with 17 bases between them. The CDR3: CASPREQRTTDTQYF. The DNA of the CDR3 is TGTGCCAGCCCTAGGGAGCAGAGAACCACAGATACGCAGTATTTT.

This clonotype has ten or more counts. The chain has TRBV20-1 and TRBJ1-3; a possible D gene is TRBD1 (5 bases). The V and J ends lost 4 bases and 4 bases respectively, with 14 bases between them. Germline CDR1 DFQATT, CDR2 SNEGSKA (reference sequence). The CDR3 has 14 amino acids. The CDR3 sequence is CSAKPDIPGNTIYF. CDR3 DNA: TGCAGTGCTAAACCGGACATACCCGGAAACACCATATATTTT.

The rearrangement links TRBV7-9 to TRBJ2-3, with D perhaps assigned TRBD1 or TRBD2 (5 bases each). In germline, CDR1 is SEHNR, CDR2 FQNEAQ (reference sequence). Deletions cut 5 bases from V and 4 bases from J, with 13 bases between. The CDR3 is 14 amino acids. CDR3 bases: TGTGCCAGCAGCCCCCGGGGCGGAGCAGATACGCAGTATTTT. Its translation: CASSPRGGADTQYF.

Concerning this clonotype: It may be a read error: a sequence one base away is much more abundant. The chain uses TRBV11-1 and TRBJ2-3; 11 bases align to TRBD2. Germline CDR1 reads SGHAT; CDR2 reads FQDESV (reference sequence). The ends lost 4 bases at V and 5 bases at J; junction bases unmatched: 8. The CDR3 has 16 residues. The CDR3 region is CASSSTSGTAGDTQYF. The DNA of the CDR3 is TGTGCCAGCAGCTCGACTAGCGGGACGGCCGGAGATACGCAGTATTTT.

The chain recombines TRBV20-1 with TRBJ2-4; 9 bases agree with TRBD2. Germline V gives CDR1 DFQATT, CDR2 SNEGSKA (reference sequence). CDR3 length: 15 residues. V trimming: 1 base; J trimming: 1 base; junction bases outside the gene matches: 2. The CDR3 coding sequence is TGCAGTGCTAGAGGAAGCGGGAGGGCCAAAAACATTCAGTACTTC. Translated: CSARGSGRAKNIQYF.

Comments on this clonotype: Being one base from a much bigger clone, this may be a read error. The V gene is TRBV20-1, the J gene TRBJ2-1; TRBD1 aligns across 8 bases. Germline CDR1 and CDR2: DFQATT and SNEGSKA (reference sequence). The CDR3 runs 14 residues. CDR3 nucleotide sequence: TGCAGTGCTAGTTCAGGGGGCGTTTACACTGAGCAGTTCTTC. Its translation: CSASSGGVYTEQFF.

This clonotype was found a few times. The chain is built from TRBV18 and TRBJ2-2, with 10 nucleotides matching TRBD2. V trimming: 6 bases; J trimming: 6 bases; junction bases outside the gene matches: 10. Per the germline V gene, CDR1 is KGHSH and CDR2 is LQKENI. The CDR3 is 16 residues long. In nucleotides, the CDR3 is TGTGCCAGCTCTTCCCAGCGGGAGGGCCTCGCCGGGGAGCTGTTTTTT. It yields the protein CASSSQREGLAGELFF. Using reference TRBV18 and TRBJ2-2 for the parts outside the CDR3, the full variable domain is NAGVMQNPRHLVRRRGQEARLRCSPMKGHSHVYWYRQLPEEGLKFMVYLQKENIIDESGMPKERFSAEFPKEGPSILRIQQVVRGDSAAYFCASSSQREGLAGELFFGEGSRLTVL.

V and J are TRBV20-1 and TRBJ2-5, with 13 bases that match TRBD2. This CDR3 has 17 residues. The ends lost 4 bases at V and 5 bases at J; junction bases unmatched: 13. CDR1 and CDR2 (germline): DFQATT, SNEGSKA (reference sequence). The CDR3 protein is CSAIGLAGVPRVETQYF. CDR3 DNA sequence: TGCAGTGCTATCGGACTAGCGGGAGTCCCCCGGGTTGAGACCCAGTACTTC.

In this sample, this clonotype turned up many times. The chain carries TRBV25-1 and TRBJ1-2; no reliable D call. The CDR3 loop spans 13 amino acids. V was shortened by 3 bases and J by 4 bases, with 9 bases between the two germline ends. Germline V CDR1 and CDR2: MGHDK, SYGVNS. CDR3 nucleotides: TGTGCCAGCAGTGAGGCAACCTTCTATGGCTACACCTTC. Protein product: CASSEATFYGYTF.

The CDR3, as DNA: TGTGCTAGTGGTGACCCCCCAGCGGGAGCGGGGGAGACCCAGTACTTC. Protein product: CASGDPPAGAGETQYF. The genes are TRBV12-5 and TRBJ2-5; TRBD2 matches at 8 bases. The length of the CDR3 is 16 residues. Trimming removed 5 bases from V and 5 bases from J; junction bases left unmatched: 13. Germline V gene sequence: CDR1 LGHNT, CDR2 FRNRAP.

This clonotype was seen ten or more times. The chain is built from TRBV11-2 and TRBJ2-5; D gene uncertain. V lost 5 bases, J lost 5 bases, and 15 bases lay in between. Germline V gives CDR1 SGHAT, CDR2 FQNNGV. This CDR3 is built from 14 residues. The CDR3 sequence: CASSPTRGRETQYF. The DNA for the CDR3 is TGTGCCAGCAGCCCCACCCGAGGACGGGAGACCCAGTACTTC.